Listed below are T cell receptor beta chains from one sample, sequenced in a study of patients and donors after allogeneic stem cell transplantation. TCRdb fed the RT-PCR reads into MiXCR, producing one record per CDR3 protein. The table has hundreds of thousands of distinct CDR3 sequences, over 12% seen once. The source material was blood, either unsorted or a sorted T cell fraction (not recorded which). The receptors here all came from a human donor who was either an allogeneic HSCT recipient or a stem cell or donor lymphocyte infusion donor (not recorded which). It is not recorded whose cells these are; they may come from a transplant donor. The CDR3 runs from the conserved cysteine through the conserved F or W. Fields, in order: CDR3 DNA, CDR3 protein, clone size, D gene, J gene, V gene. A D gene is named only where the DNA matches it firmly. The size of a clone is reported for some rows only, either as once, few or many, or as a class for expanded clones.

cdr3_nt: TGTGCCAGCAGAACTCCCTCGGGACAGGGCATAGATACGCAGTATTTT
cdr3_aa: CASRTPSGQGIDTQYF
clone_size: few
d_call: TRBD1
j_call: TRBJ2-3
v_call: TRBV6-1

cdr3_nt: TGTGCCAGCAGTTTACTCGGGGATCAGCCCCAGCATTTT
cdr3_aa: CASSLLGDQPQHF
clone_size: many
d_call: NA
j_call: TRBJ1-5
v_call: TRBV12-3/TRBV12-4

cdr3_nt: TGTGCCAGCAGTAGGCGTCGGCAGGCGACTTCCTACGAGCAGTACTTC
cdr3_aa: CASSRRRQATSYEQYF
clone_size: few
d_call: NA
j_call: TRBJ2-7
v_call: TRBV27

cdr3_nt: TGTGCCAGCAGCCAGCGACTAGGCGTCACCGGGGAGCTGTTTTTT
cdr3_aa: CASSQRLGVTGELFF
clone_size: NA
d_call: NA
j_call: TRBJ2-2
v_call: TRBV3-1

cdr3_nt: TGTGCCAGCGCTGAGAAGGGGTTTCAGCCCCAGCATTTT
cdr3_aa: CASAEKGFQPQHF
clone_size: many
d_call: NA
j_call: TRBJ1-5
v_call: TRBV6-1

cdr3_nt: TGCGCCAGCAGCCAAGGCCCGATTATGAACACTGAAGCTTTCTTT
cdr3_aa: CASSQGPIMNTEAFF
clone_size: NA
d_call: NA
j_call: TRBJ1-1
v_call: TRBV4-3

cdr3_nt: TGTGCCAGCAGATCCCGGACAGGGGGCGACTACAATGAGCAGTTCTTC
cdr3_aa: CASRSRTGGDYNEQFF
clone_size: many
d_call: TRBD1
j_call: TRBJ2-1
v_call: TRBV6-1

cdr3_nt: TGTGCCAGCAGTTACCGCAGCGGACCCTACGAGCAGTACTTC
cdr3_aa: CASSYRSGPYEQYF
clone_size: few
d_call: NA
j_call: TRBJ2-7
v_call: TRBV6-5

cdr3_nt: TGTGCCAGCAGCCAAGATACCACGCTTGGAAACATTCAGTACTTC
cdr3_aa: CASSQDTTLGNIQYF
clone_size: few
d_call: NA
j_call: TRBJ2-4
v_call: TRBV3-1

cdr3_nt: TGTGCCAGCAGCAAAGACGGACAGGGGGTGGACAATGAGCAGTTCTTC
cdr3_aa: CASSKDGQGVDNEQFF
clone_size: NA
d_call: NA
j_call: TRBJ2-1
v_call: TRBV21-1

cdr3_nt: TGCAGTGCTCGGGGGTCAGGGACGGACACTGAAGCTTTCTTT
cdr3_aa: CSARGSGTDTEAFF
clone_size: NA
d_call: NA
j_call: TRBJ1-1
v_call: TRBV20-1

cdr3_nt: TGCAGTGCGAGGCGGGGTCTGTTTCAGGAGACCCAGTACTTC
cdr3_aa: CSARRGLFQETQYF
clone_size: NA
d_call: NA
j_call: TRBJ2-5
v_call: TRBV20-1

cdr3_nt: TGTGCCAGCTCACCACGTTCAGGGCAAGGCTACGAGCAGTACTTC
cdr3_aa: CASSPRSGQGYEQYF
clone_size: few
d_call: NA
j_call: TRBJ2-7
v_call: TRBV18

cdr3_nt: TGTGCCAGCAGCCGAAGGACAGAGACTTATGGCTACACCTTC
cdr3_aa: CASSRRTETYGYTF
clone_size: NA
d_call: NA
j_call: TRBJ1-2
v_call: TRBV6-1

cdr3_nt: TGTGCCAGCCGAAGACAAAAGGGCCCTGGAAACACCATATATTTT
cdr3_aa: CASRRQKGPGNTIYF
clone_size: many
d_call: NA
j_call: TRBJ1-3
v_call: TRBV6-1

cdr3_nt: TGCAGTGCTAGACTGCCTAGACAGGGATGGGACACTGAAGCTTTCTTT
cdr3_aa: CSARLPRQGWDTEAFF
clone_size: few
d_call: TRBD1
j_call: TRBJ1-1
v_call: TRBV20-1

cdr3_nt: TGTGCCAGCTCACCAGCCCGTTTCGGGTCTATCTCAAGAAATACGCAGTATTTT
cdr3_aa: CASSPARFGSISRNTQYF
clone_size: few
d_call: NA
j_call: TRBJ2-3
v_call: TRBV18